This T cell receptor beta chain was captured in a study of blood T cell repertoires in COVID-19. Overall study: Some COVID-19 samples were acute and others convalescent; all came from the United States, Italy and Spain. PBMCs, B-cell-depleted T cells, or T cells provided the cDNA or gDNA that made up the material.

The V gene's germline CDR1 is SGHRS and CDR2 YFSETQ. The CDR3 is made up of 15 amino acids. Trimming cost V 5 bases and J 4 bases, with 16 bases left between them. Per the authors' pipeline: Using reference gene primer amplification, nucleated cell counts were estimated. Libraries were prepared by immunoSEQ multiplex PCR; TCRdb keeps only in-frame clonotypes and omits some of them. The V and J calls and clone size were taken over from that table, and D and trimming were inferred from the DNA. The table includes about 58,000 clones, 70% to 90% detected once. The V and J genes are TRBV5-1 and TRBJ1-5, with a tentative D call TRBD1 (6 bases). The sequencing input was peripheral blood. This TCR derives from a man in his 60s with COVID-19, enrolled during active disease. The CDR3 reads CASSLDGGQNQPQHF. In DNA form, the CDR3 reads TGCGCCAGCAGTCTTGACGGGGGGCAGAATCAGCCCCAGCATTTT.